This T cell receptor (beta chain) stems from a study of T-cell reconstitution after alpha-beta-depleted transplantation in children. CDR1 is SGHVS and CDR2 is FQNEAQ in the germline V gene. V gave up 8 bases and J gave up 3 bases; unmatched junction bases: 10. The CDR3 totals 15 residues. General study findings and limits: High day-60 TCRbeta diversity in some patients came from surviving recipient T cells and thymic progenitors. T-cell counts and diversity were attributed mostly to newly produced T cells one year after transplant. Several hundred rapidly expanded clones from non-depleted graft cells reportedly supplied alpha-beta T cells about two months post-transplant.

This clonotype has just a few counts. Its specificity is unknown. For TCRbeta, the library was prepared with unique molecular identifiers. Each CDR3 protein gets one entry after TCRdb re-called the PCR reads with MiXCR. In the table there are around 700,000 distinct CDR3 sequences, around 13% of which are singletons. Sequences were derived from PBMCs, sampled before TCRalphabeta/CD19-depleted stem cell transplant. The chain is built from TRBV7-8 and TRBJ2-7; TRBD2 matches 10 bases. The origin of this receptor is a girl between 2 and 10 years old with congenital amegakaryocytic thrombocytopenia, due to receive a stem cell transplant. CDR3 nucleotides: TGTGCCAGCCGCGTGACCGGGACTAGCGTCTACGAGCAGTACTTC. Its protein product is CASRVTGTSVYEQYF.